This passage covers 3 T cell receptor beta chains from one sample sequenced in a study of T cell responses to AZD1222 COVID-19 vaccine. The method was immunoSEQ multiplex PCR; TCRdb's version includes in-frame clones alone and lacks a portion of them. The table includes tens of thousands of clones, 70% to 90% detected once. The sequenced sample was peripheral blood, obtained 28 days after the second dose of the MenACWY control vaccine. These receptors all come from an adult who received the MenACWY meningococcal vaccine as a control.

V gene TRBV7-2 combines with J gene TRBJ1-1; D may be TRBD1 (5 bases). Trimming cost V 5 bases and J 9 bases, with 16 bases left between them. Germline CDR1 is SGHTA and CDR2 is FQGNSA. The CDR3 contains 13 residues. The CDR3 sequence is CASSPTRGLQAFF. The DNA of the CDR3 is TGTGCCAGCAGCCCAACCCGGGGACTCCAAGCTTTCTTT.

This chain joins TRBV20-1 and TRBJ1-5; no clear D. The CDR3 spans 18 residues. The V end lost 3 bases, the J end lost 0 bases, and 21 bases lay between the germline ends. CDR1 and CDR2 from the germline V gene are DFQATT and SNEGSKA (reference sequence). CDR3 DNA sequence: TGCAGTGCTAGTATCGGACGCCCCCAAAGTGGTAGCAATCAGCCCCAGCATTTT. It is translated as CSASIGRPQSGSNQPQHF.

There are a few counts of this clone. V is TRBV13 and J is TRBJ2-3, with 7 bases aligning to TRBD1. Germline trimming cut 6 bases from V and 0 bases from J; bases unmatched to any gene: 3. This CDR3 has 14 amino acids. Germline V gene data show CDR1 as PRHDT and CDR2 as FYEKMQ (reference sequence). CDR3 protein: CASRHRGSTDTQYF. The CDR3 DNA is TGTGCCAGCAGACACAGGGGTAGCACAGATACGCAGTATTTT. Based on the CDR3 plus reference TRBV13 and TRBJ2-3, the full variable domain is AAGVIQSPRHLIKEKRETATLKCYPIPRHDTVYWYQQGPGQDPQFLISFYEKMQSDKGSIPDRFSAQQFSDYHSELNMSSLELGDSALYFCASRHRGSTDTQYFGPGTRLTVL.